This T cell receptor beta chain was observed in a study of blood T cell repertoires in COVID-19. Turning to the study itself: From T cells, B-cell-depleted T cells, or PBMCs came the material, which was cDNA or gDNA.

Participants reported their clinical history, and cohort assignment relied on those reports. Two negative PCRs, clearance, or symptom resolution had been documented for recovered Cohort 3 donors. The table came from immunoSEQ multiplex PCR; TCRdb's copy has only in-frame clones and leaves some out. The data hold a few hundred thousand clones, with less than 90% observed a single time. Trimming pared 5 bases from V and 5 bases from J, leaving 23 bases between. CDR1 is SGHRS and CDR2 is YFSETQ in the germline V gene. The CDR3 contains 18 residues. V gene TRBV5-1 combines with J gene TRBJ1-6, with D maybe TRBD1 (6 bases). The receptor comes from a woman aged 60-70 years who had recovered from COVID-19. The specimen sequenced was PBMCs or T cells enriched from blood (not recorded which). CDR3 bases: TGCGCCAGCAGTCAAACTGGGGGCGCGAGAACGGATAATTCACCCCTCCACTTT. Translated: CASSQTGGARTDNSPLHF.